This T cell receptor beta chain was identified during a study of T cell repertoires in cytomegalovirus infection. Across the study: Public TCR beta signature analysis indicated the presence of both CMV infection and matching HLA type. Study-level points and caveats: The response measured ex vivo was dominated by TCR beta clonotypes (HLA-C-restricted and CMV-specific). Using cumulative public TCR beta family frequency, the authors identified those who carried CMV together with the relevant HLA.

This CDR3 has 11 residues. Germline V gene data show CDR1 as SGHTA and CDR2 as FQGNSA. V was shortened by 1 base and J by 9 bases, with 1 base between the two germline ends. This clonotype was seen repeatedly, ten times or more. Its target is not known. TCRdb processed the reads anew with MiXCR; each CDR3 protein has one entry. Of approximately 730,000 distinct CDR3 sequences listed, roughly 30% are singletons. The chain links TRBV7-2 to TRBJ1-6; unclear D gene. The receptor comes from a human donor in good health (CMV status not recorded). Some clones in this sample may be carry-over from other donors' samples. The material sequenced was cultured PBMCs, taken from culture after CMV antigen stimulation. CDR3 loop: CASSLGSPLHF. CDR3 DNA: TGTGCCAGCAGCTTAGGTTCACCCCTCCACTTT. Complete variable domain (other parts from reference TRBV7-2 and TRBJ1-6): GAGVSQSPSNKVTEKGKDVELRCDPISGHTALYWYRQSLGQGLEFLIYFQGNSAPDKSGLPSDRFSAERTGGSVSTLTIQRTQQEDSAVYLCASSLGSPLHFGNGTRLTVT.